The sequence of this T cell receptor (beta chain) was determined in a study of T cell responses to AZD1222 COVID-19 vaccine. Profiling relied on immunoSEQ multiplex PCR, and the TCRdb table lists in-frame clones only, not all of them. Among more than 150,000 clones listed, under 95% were seen once. Germline CDR1 is SGHRS and CDR2 is YFSETQ. This CDR3 has 16 residues. V dropped 0 bases and J dropped 2; count of bases not matched to a gene: 3. On this clone: What it binds is unknown.

Study-wide points: The donor group comprised mostly white British people and more females; the analysis possibly underestimated clonal diversity. No repertoire was sampled before or during the peak T cell response, only after it.

The chain couples TRBV5-1 to TRBJ2-7, with 12 positions matching TRBD2. Sequenced material: peripheral blood, taken 28 days after the second AZD1222 dose. The source of this sequence is an adult who received the AZD1222 COVID-19 vaccine. The CDR3 sequence is CASSLGLAGDPYEQYF. In DNA form, the CDR3 reads TGCGCCAGCAGCTTGGGACTAGCGGGGGACCCCTACGAGCAGTACTTC.